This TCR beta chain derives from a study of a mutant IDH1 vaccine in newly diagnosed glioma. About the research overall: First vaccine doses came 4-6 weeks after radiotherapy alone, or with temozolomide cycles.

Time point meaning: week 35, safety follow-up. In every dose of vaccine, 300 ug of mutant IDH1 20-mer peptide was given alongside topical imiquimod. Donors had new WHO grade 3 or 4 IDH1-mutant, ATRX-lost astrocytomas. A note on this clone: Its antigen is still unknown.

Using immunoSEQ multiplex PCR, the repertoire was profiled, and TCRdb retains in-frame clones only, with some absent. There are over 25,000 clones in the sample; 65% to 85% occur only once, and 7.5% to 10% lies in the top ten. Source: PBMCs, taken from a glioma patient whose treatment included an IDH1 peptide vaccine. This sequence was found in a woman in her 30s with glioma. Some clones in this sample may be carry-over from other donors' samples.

CDR3 loop: CASSIGGTYEQYF. CDR3 DNA sequence: TGTGCCAGTAGTATAGGTGGGACCTACGAGCAGTACTTC. The V call is TRBV19, the J call TRBJ2-7; no firm D call. The CDR3 is 13 amino acids. V gave up 1 base and J gave up 2 bases, with 6 bases separating them. The germline V gene has CDR1 LNHDA and CDR2 SQIVND (reference sequence).